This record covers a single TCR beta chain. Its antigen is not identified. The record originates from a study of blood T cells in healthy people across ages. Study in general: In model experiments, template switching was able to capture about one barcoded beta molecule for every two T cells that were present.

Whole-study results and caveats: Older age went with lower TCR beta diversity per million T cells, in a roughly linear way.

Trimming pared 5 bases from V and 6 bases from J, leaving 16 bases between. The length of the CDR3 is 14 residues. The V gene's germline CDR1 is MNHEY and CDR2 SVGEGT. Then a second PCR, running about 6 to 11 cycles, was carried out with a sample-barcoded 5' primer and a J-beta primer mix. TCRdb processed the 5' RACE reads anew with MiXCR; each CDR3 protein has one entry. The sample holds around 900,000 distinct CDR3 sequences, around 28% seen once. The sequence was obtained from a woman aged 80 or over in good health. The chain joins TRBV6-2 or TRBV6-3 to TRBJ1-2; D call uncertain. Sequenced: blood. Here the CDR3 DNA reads TGTGCCAGCAGTCCGACTCTTGGGGTCCATGGCTACACCTTC. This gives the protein CASSPTLGVHGYTF.